This T cell receptor beta chain was obtained from a study of shared clonotypes between healthy human individuals. Study summary: The study used three CD4 naive, three CD4 memory, two CD8 naive and one CD8 memory plate per donor. Findings and limits, study-wide: It was observed that approximately 5% of naive CD4 clonotypes were shared across a handful of donors.

As regards this clone: Its antigen is currently unknown.

V shed 3 bases, J shed 0 bases, and the junction held 3 bases outside the gene matches. This CDR3 contains 15 residues. Germline V gene lookup returns CDR1 SGHTA and CDR2 FQGNSA. Profiling relied on immunoSEQ multiplex PCR, and the TCRdb table lists in-frame clones only, not all of them. Among about 1 million clones listed, 65% to 75% were seen once. The clonotype comes from a man aged 18 to 30 in good health. Sequencing was performed on memory CD4+ T cells sorted from blood. As for subset: CD45RA-negative fraction. The V and J genes are TRBV7-2 and TRBJ1-1; TRBD1 matches at 8 bases. CDR3 nucleotides: TGTGCCAGCAGCTTTGCGGACAGGGTGAACACTGAAGCTTTCTTT. This encodes CASSFADRVNTEAFF.